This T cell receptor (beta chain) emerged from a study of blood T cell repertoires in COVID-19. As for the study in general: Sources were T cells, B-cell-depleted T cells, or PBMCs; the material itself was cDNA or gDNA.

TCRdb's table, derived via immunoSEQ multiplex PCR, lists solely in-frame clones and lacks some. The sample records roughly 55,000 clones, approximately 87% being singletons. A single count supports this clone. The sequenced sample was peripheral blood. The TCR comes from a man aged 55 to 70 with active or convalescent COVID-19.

The CDR3 protein is CASSRTEGTNYGYTF. The CDR3 nucleotides read TGTGCCAGCAGTAGGACAGAGGGCACAAACTATGGCTACACCTTC. The chain uses TRBV27 and TRBJ1-2; a possible D gene is TRBD1 (6 bases). Per the germline V gene, CDR1 is MNHEY and CDR2 is SMNVEV (reference sequence). The CDR3 totals 15 residues. The V gene lost 5 bases and the J gene lost 2 bases, with 15 bases spanning the gap.